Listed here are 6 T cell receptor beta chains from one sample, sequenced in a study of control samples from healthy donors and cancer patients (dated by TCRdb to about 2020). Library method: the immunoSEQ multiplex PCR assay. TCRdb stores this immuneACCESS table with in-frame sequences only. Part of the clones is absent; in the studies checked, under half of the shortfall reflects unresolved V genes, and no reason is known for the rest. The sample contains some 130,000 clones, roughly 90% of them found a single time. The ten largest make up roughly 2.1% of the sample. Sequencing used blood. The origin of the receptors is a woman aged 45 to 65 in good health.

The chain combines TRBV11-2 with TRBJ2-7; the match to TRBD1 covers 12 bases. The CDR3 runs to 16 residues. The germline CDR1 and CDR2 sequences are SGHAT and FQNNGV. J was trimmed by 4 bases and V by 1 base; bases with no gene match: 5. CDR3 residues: CASSLAGTGGSYEQYF. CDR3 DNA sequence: TGTGCCAGCAGCTTAGCCGGGACAGGGGGCTCGTACGAGCAGTACTTC.

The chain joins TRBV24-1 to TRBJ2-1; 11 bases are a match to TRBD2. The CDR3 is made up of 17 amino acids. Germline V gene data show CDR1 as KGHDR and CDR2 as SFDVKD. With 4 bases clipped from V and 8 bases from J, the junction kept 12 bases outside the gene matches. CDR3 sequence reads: CATSDHTSGRVRYEQFF. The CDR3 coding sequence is TGTGCCACCAGTGACCACACTAGCGGGAGAGTCAGGTATGAGCAGTTCTTC.

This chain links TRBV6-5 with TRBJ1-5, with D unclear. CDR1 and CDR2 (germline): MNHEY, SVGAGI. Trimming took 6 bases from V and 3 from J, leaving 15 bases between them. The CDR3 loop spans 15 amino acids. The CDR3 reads CASSRSRWNNQPQHF. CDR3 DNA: TGTGCCAGCAGCAGGAGTCGGTGGAACAATCAGCCCCAGCATTTT.

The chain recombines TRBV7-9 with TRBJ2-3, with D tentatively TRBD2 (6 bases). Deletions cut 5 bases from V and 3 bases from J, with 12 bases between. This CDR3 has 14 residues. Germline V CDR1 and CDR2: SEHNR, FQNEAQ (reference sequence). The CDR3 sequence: CASSPRGFTDTQYF. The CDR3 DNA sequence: TGTGCCAGCAGCCCTCGGGGGTTTACAGATACGCAGTATTTT.

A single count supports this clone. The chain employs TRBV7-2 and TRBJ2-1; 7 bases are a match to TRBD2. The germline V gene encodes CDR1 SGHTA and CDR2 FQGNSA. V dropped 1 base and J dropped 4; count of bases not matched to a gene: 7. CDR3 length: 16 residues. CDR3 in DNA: TGTGCCAGCAGCTTAGGTTCTACTAGCGCGTACAATGAGCAGTTCTTC. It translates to CASSLGSTSAYNEQFF.

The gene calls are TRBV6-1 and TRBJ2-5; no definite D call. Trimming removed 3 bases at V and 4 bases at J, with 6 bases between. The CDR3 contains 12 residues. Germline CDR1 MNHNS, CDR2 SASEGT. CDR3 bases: TGTGCCAGCAGTGACGGCAGAGAGACCCAGTACTTC. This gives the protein CASSDGRETQYF.